These T cell receptor beta chains were read from a single sample in a study of brain T cells in children with intractable seizures. TCRdb keeps only in-frame clones here, not all; method: immunoSEQ multiplex PCR. The sample shows over 95,000 clones, around 94% of them seen only once. Sequenced here: peripheral blood, sampled at surgery. These receptors came from a boy in the first two years of life with hemimegalencephaly and intractable seizures. CDR3s include the opening cysteine and the closing phenylalanine or tryptophan. A D gene is named only where the DNA matches it firmly. Clone size is shown for a subset of rows, as once, few, many or a class of expanded clone.

v_call	j_call	d_call	clone_size	cdr3_nt	cdr3_aa
TRBV29-1	TRBJ1-4	-	-	TGCAGCGTTGAAGATCTAGGTGAAAAACTGTTTTTT	CSVEDLGEKLFF
TRBV29-1	TRBJ2-1	-	once	TGCAGCGCAGCGGAGGGCCGGTACACCTACAATGAGCAGTTCTTC	CSAAEGRYTYNEQFF
TRBV14	TRBJ2-3	-	-	TGTGCCAGCAGCCAAGATCCAGCTAGCACAGATACGCAGTATTTT	CASSQDPASTDTQYF
TRBV6-5	TRBJ1-2	-	-	TGTGCCAGCAGTTACGCGAACAGCTATGGCTACACCTTC	CASSYANSYGYTF
TRBV12-5	TRBJ1-3	TRBD1	-	TGTGCTAGTGGTTGGGACCAGTCGACAGGGACGGGAAACACCATATATTTT	CASGWDQSTGTGNTIYF
TRBV19	TRBJ1-1	-	-	TGTGCCAGTAGTCTTGGTCCGAACACTGAAGCTTTCTTT	CASSLGPNTEAFF
TRBV7-2	TRBJ2-2	-	-	TGTGCCAGCAGCTTATTTCAGGGGGGGAGCGGCCCTAACACCGGGGAGCTGTTTTTT	CASSLFQGGSGPNTGELFF
TRBV11-3	TRBJ2-7	-	-	TGTGCCAGCAGCTTAGGTTTGGCCCGGGTGGAAGAGCAGTACTTC	CASSLGLARVEEQYF
TRBV2	TRBJ2-5	TRBD1	-	TGTGCCAGCAGCGGGGACAGGATGGAGACCCAGTACTTC	CASSGDRMETQYF
TRBV6-5	TRBJ2-2	-	once	TGTGCCAGCAGCCGTAGACAGGCCCCCGGGGAGCTGTTTTTT	CASSRRQAPGELFF
TRBV2	TRBJ2-7	-	-	TGTGCCAGCGGCCGGGACACCTACGAGCAGTACTTC	CASGRDTYEQYF
TRBV11-3	TRBJ2-5	-	-	TGTGCCAGCAGCTTAGACCTCCGGGAGACCCAGTACTTC	CASSLDLRETQYF
TRBV9	TRBJ2-5	-	-	TGTGCCAGCAGCGTAGGCACTTACCAAGAGACCCAGTACTTC	CASSVGTYQETQYF
TRBV6-4	TRBJ1-2	TRBD1	-	TGTGCCAGCAGTGCCGGTACAGGGGGTATTCGGGGTGGCTACACCTTC	CASSAGTGGIRGGYTF
TRBV28	TRBJ2-7	-	-	TGTGCCAGCAGCCTCAAGGTCATCTACGAGCAGTACTTC	CASSLKVIYEQYF
TRBV11-2	TRBJ1-1	-	-	TGTGCCAGCAGCTTAGATAGTCAGGGCTTGAACACTGAAGCTTTCTTT	CASSLDSQGLNTEAFF
TRBV7-6	TRBJ1-2	-	-	TGTGCCAGCAGCTTAAACCGGGGGGCTAACTATGGCTACACCTTC	CASSLNRGANYGYTF
TRBV7-9	TRBJ2-7	TRBD2	-	TGTGCCAGCAGCCCCCCAGGGACTAGCGGGACAGTCGAGCAGTACTTC	CASSPPGTSGTVEQYF
TRBV12-5	TRBJ1-2	-	-	TGTGCTAGTGGTCCCCGGGGTCAGGGAGGGGACACCTTC	CASGPRGQGGDTF
TRBV18	TRBJ2-3	-	-	TGTGCCAGCTCACCCACTACAGATACGCAGTATTTT	CASSPTTDTQYF
TRBV6-5	TRBJ2-2	TRBD2	-	TGTGCCAGCAGCCGGACTAGGTCGAACACCGGGGAGCTGTTTTTT	CASSRTRSNTGELFF
TRBV7-8	TRBJ2-5	-	once	TGTGCCAGCAGCTTAGCTGGGGGGTTAGGAGAGACCCAGTACTTC	CASSLAGGLGETQYF
TRBV28	TRBJ2-7	TRBD1	-	TGTGCCAGCGGTGTCCCGGGACAGGGGGCGGGCGAGCAGTACTTC	CASGVPGQGAGEQYF
TRBV5-1	TRBJ2-5	TRBD1	-	TGCGCCAGCAGCTTAGGTCACACAGGGGTACAAGAGACCCAGTACTTC	CASSLGHTGVQETQYF
TRBV11-3	TRBJ2-1	-	-	TGTGCCAGCAGCTTAGTATTGGCAGGGGAAGGGAATGAGCAGTTCTTC	CASSLVLAGEGNEQFF
TRBV20-1	TRBJ2-7	-	-	TGCAGTGCTAGTGCCCGAAGAGGGAGCTCCTACGAGCAGTACTTC	CSASARRGSSYEQYF
TRBV7-2	TRBJ2-1	TRBD2	once	TGTGCCAGCAGCTTAGCGATAGCGGGAGTCTACAATGAGCAGTTCTTC	CASSLAIAGVYNEQFF
TRBV19	TRBJ1-6	-	-	TGTGCCAGTAGTATGGGGCAGGGGAATTCACCCCTCCACTTT	CASSMGQGNSPLHF
TRBV2	TRBJ2-2	TRBD1	once	TGTGCCAGCTCGGGACAGGGGAGCCCCGGGGAGCTGTTTTTT	CASSGQGSPGELFF
TRBV29-1	TRBJ2-7	-	-	TGCAGCGTTGTTGACAAAATCTACGAGCAGTACTTC	CSVVDKIYEQYF
TRBV18	TRBJ2-5	-	-	TGTGCCAGCTCACCCACAGGGGAGGAAGAGACCCAGTACTTC	CASSPTGEEETQYF
TRBV11-2	TRBJ2-1	TRBD2	-	TGTGCCAGCAGCTTCCTACCGGGACTAGCGGAATACAATGAGCAGTTCTTC	CASSFLPGLAEYNEQFF
TRBV5-1	TRBJ2-1	-	once	TGCGCCAGCAGCCCCCGCCTGACGTCCTACAATGAGCAGTTCTTC	CASSPRLTSYNEQFF
TRBV28	TRBJ1-5	TRBD1	once	TGTGCCAGCAGTTTTGGGACAGGGCAGCCCCAGCATTTT	CASSFGTGQPQHF
TRBV5-1	TRBJ2-5	TRBD1	-	TGCGCCAGCAGCTCCAGGACAGGGGGCCAAGAGACCCAGTACTTC	CASSSRTGGQETQYF
TRBV6-5	TRBJ2-1	-	-	TGTGCCAGCAGGGACGGTTATTACAATGAGCAGTTCTTC	CASRDGYYNEQFF
TRBV5-1	TRBJ2-2	TRBD2	few	TGCGCCAGCAGCACCGGGACTAGCAGAACCGGGGAGCTGTTTTTT	CASSTGTSRTGELFF
TRBV4-1	TRBJ2-5	-	-	TGCGCCAGCAGCCAAGAGGCGCGGGGCCAGGGGCAAGAGACCCAGTACTTC	CASSQEARGQGQETQYF
TRBV5-1	TRBJ2-5	-	-	TGCGCCAGCAGCTTTAGCGAGACCCAGTACTTC	CASSFSETQYF
TRBV28	TRBJ2-7	-	-	TGTGCCAGCAGTCTCGATAGGTCTTCCCCCCACTTC	CASSLDRSSPHF
TRBV3-1/TRBV3-2	TRBJ2-3	TRBD2	-	TGTGCCAGCAGCCAAAAAGGGACTAGGTGGGCCACAGATACGCAGTATTTT	CASSQKGTRWATDTQYF
TRBV7-3	TRBJ2-2	TRBD1	once	TGTGCCAGCAGCTTATGGGCGGGACAGGGGAAGACCGGGGAGCTGTTTTTT	CASSLWAGQGKTGELFF
TRBV18	TRBJ2-7	TRBD2	once	TGTGCCAGCTCAGCTAGCGGGGGCGAGCAGTACTTC	CASSASGGEQYF
TRBV5-4	TRBJ2-1	TRBD2	-	TGTGCCAGCAGCTTGGAGCGCGGGAGGGTGAATGAGCAGTTCTTC	CASSLERGRVNEQFF
TRBV3-1/TRBV3-2	TRBJ2-5	TRBD1	-	TGTGCCAGCAGCCACCTCAGGGGGCAAGAGACCCAGTACTTC	CASSHLRGQETQYF
TRBV7-9	TRBJ2-7	-	few	TGTGCCAGCAGCTTAGCGCGGGGACCGAGAGACAAGCAGTACTTC	CASSLARGPRDKQYF
TRBV9	TRBJ2-3	-	-	TGTGCCAGCAGCCCTCAGAGTACAGATACGCAGTATTTT	CASSPQSTDTQYF
TRBV4-1	TRBJ2-1	TRBD2	-	TGCGCCAGCAGCCAAGGAGGGACTAGCGGGAGTCTCTACAATGAGCAGTTCTTC	CASSQGGTSGSLYNEQFF